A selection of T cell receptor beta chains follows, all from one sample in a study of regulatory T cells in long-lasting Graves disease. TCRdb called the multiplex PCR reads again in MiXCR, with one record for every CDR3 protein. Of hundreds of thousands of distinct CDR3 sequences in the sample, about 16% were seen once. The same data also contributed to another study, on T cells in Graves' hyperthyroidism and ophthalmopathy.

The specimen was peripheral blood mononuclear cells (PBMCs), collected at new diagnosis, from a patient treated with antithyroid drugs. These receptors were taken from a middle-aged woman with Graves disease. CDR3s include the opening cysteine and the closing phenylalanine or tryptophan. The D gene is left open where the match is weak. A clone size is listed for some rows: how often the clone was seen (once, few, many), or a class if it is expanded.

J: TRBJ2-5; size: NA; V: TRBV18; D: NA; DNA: TGTGCCAGCTCGCCGGTACCCAGGGGAGGCGGAGAGACCCAGTACTTC; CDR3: CASSPVPRGGGETQYF
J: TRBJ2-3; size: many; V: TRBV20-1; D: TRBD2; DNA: TGCAGTGCTAGCGGGACTAGCGGAGGCACAGATACGCAGTATTTT; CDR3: CSASGTSGGTDTQYF
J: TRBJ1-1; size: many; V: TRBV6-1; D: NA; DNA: TGTGCCAGCAGTACCCGGACGGGGGCCTCGGAAGCTTTCTTT; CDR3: CASSTRTGASEAFF
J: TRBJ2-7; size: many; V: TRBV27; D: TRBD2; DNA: TGTGCCAGCAGCCAGAGCGGGGGGGCCTCCTACGAGCAGTACTTC; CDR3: CASSQSGGASYEQYF
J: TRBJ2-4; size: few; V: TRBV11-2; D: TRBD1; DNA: TGTGCCAGCAGCTTGAGGCAGGGGGTCTTAGCCAAAAACATTCAGTACTTC; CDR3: CASSLRQGVLAKNIQYF
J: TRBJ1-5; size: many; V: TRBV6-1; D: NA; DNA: TGTGCCAGCACCCTTAGTGGCAATCAGCCCCAGCATTTT; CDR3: CASTLSGNQPQHF
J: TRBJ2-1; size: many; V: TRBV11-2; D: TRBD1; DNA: TGTGCCAGCAGCCAGTGGGACAGAATTAGGGCGGATGAGCAGTTCTTC; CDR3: CASSQWDRIRADEQFF
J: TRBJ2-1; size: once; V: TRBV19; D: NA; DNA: TGTGCCAGTAGCATTTCCCGGGACACCTTTTACTCCTACAATGAGCAGTTCTTC; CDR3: CASSISRDTFYSYNEQFF
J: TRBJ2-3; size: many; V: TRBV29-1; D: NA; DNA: TGCAGCGCTCGCCAGGGATTCATGGATACGCAGTATTTT; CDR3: CSARQGFMDTQYF
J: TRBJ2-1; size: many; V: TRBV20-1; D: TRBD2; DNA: TGCAGTGCTAGAGGACTAGCGGGGACGGATGAGCAGTTCTTC; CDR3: CSARGLAGTDEQFF
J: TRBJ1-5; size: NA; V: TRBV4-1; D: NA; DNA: TGCGCCAGCAGCCAAGTTGTTAAGGGCAGCTTAGGGCAGCTCCAGCATTTT; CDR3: CASSQVVKGSLGQLQHF
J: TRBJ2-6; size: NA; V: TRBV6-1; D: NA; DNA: TGTGCCAGCAGTGAAGGGTTCAGGGGCCACTACCTGACTGGGGCCAACGTCCTGACTTTC; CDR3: CASSEGFRGHYLTGANVLTF
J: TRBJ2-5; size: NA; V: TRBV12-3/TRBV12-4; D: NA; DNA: TGTGCCAGCAGATCCAGTGCTACGGAGACCCAGTACTTC; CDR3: CASRSSATETQYF
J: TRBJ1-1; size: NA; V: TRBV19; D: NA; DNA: TGTGCCAGTAGTATAGCTGTCTGGGCTTTCTTT; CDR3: CASSIAVWAFF
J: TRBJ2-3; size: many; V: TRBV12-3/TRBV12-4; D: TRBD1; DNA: TGTGCCAGCAGCCTGGGGACAGTCTATAGCACAGATACGCAGTATTTT; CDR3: CASSLGTVYSTDTQYF
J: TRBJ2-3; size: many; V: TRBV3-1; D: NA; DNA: TGTGCCAGCAGCCAAAACCCTTTGGGTGCAGATACGCAGTATTTT; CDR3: CASSQNPLGADTQYF
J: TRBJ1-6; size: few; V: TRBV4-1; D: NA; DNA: TGCGCCAGCAGCCAAAAGACCCGGGACCGGGGACGCGGTTCTAATTCACCCCTCCACTTT; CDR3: CASSQKTRDRGRGSNSPLHF
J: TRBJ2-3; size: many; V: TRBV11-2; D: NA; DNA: TGTGCCAGCAGCTTAAGTATCCGGGGGACTAGCACAGATACGCAGTATTTT; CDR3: CASSLSIRGTSTDTQYF
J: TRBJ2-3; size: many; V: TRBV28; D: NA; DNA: TGTGCCAGCAGTTTCCACGGAAGCACAGATACGCAGTATTTT; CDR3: CASSFHGSTDTQYF
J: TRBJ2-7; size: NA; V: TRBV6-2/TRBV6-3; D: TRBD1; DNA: TGTGCCAGCAGTGAAATGCAGGGGGTGAGGCTTCACGAGCAGTACTTC; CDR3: CASSEMQGVRLHEQYF
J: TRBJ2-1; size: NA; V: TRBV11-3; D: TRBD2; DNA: TGTGCCAGCAGCTTAGACTCTAGCGGGGGGGCTCGTGGGAATGAGCAGTTCTTC; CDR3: CASSLDSSGGARGNEQFF
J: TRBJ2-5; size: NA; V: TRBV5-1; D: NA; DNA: TGCGCCAGCAGCTTGTTCAGGTGGTCCCCGGGTCAAGAGACCCAGTACTTC; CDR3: CASSLFRWSPGQETQYF
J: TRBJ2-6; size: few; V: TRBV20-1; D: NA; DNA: TGCAGTTCTTACGGCTCTGGGGCCAACGTCCTGACTTTC; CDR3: CSSYGSGANVLTF
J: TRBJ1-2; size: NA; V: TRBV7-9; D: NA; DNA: TGTGCCAGCAGCTTAGAAGGGCAGGCAGCTAACTATGGCTACACCTTC; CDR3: CASSLEGQAANYGYTF
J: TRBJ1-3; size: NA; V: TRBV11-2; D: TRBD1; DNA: TGTGCCAGTGATAAGGGACAGGGGGCTTTTGGAAACACCATATATTTT; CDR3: CASDKGQGAFGNTIYF
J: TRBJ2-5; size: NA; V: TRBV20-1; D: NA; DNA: TGCAGTGCTAGAGCGATTAGCGCCCAGGAGGGAGAGACCCAGTACTTC; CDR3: CSARAISAQEGETQYF
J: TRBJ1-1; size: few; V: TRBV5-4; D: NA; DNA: TGTGCCAGCAGCTTGGAGCAGAGACTCGGTGAAGCTTTCTTT; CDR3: CASSLEQRLGEAFF
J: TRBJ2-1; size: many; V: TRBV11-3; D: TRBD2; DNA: TGTGCCAGCAGTTCTAACTTACTAGCGGGGGGGGACAATGAGCAGTTCTTC; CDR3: CASSSNLLAGGDNEQFF